This TCR beta chain was captured in a study of T cell responses to AZD1222 COVID-19 vaccine. The analysis combined second doses at about 4 or about 12 weeks. With regard to this clone: Its antigen remains unknown.

Sequenced by immunoSEQ multiplex PCR; TCRdb stores in-frame clones only, minus some. The sample records fewer than 85,000 clones, around 90% being singletons. Trimming removed 0 bases from V and 2 bases from J, with 17 bases in between. The CDR3 covers 17 residues. The germline V gene has CDR1 SGHNT and CDR2 YYREEE (reference sequence). Study findings and constraints: Only six AZD1222 recipients tested seropositive at baseline. The reported proportion of spike-specific TCRs targeting unmutated variant regions was nearly half. White British ancestry dominated among donors, who included more females, and clonal diversity was possibly underestimated.

The genes are TRBV5-4 and TRBJ2-5, with D possibly being TRBD2 (7 bases). Sample: peripheral blood, taken 28 days after the second AZD1222 dose. The clonotype originates from an adult who received the AZD1222 COVID-19 vaccine. The CDR3 DNA is TGTGCCAGCAGCTTGGTTCGGTACGCGGGGGCACAAGAGACCCAGTACTTC. Protein: CASSLVRYAGAQETQYF.